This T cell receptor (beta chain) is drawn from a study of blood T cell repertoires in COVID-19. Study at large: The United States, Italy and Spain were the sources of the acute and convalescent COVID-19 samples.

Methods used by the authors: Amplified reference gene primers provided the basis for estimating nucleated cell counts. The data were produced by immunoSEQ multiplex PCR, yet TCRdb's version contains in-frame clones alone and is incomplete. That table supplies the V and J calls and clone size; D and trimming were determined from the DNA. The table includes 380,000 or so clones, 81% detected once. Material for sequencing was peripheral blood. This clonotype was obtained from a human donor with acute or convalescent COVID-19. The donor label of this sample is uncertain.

CDR3 loop: CASSLAYRAPGGYGYTF. CDR3 sequence (DNA): TGTGCCAGCAGCTTAGCCTACCGGGCCCCGGGGGGCTATGGCTACACCTTC. The V and J genes are TRBV7-9 and TRBJ1-2; perhaps TRBD1 as D (5 bases). Trimming removed 0 bases from V and 4 bases from J, with 18 bases in between. Germline assignment: CDR1 SEHNR and CDR2 FQNEAQ (reference sequence). The CDR3 spans 17 residues.